Each of the 24 T cell receptor beta chains below was sequenced from the same sample in a study of blood T cell repertoires in COVID-19. The protocol was immunoSEQ multiplex PCR, while the TCRdb copy is restricted to in-frame clones and leaves out a portion. The table includes roughly 87,000 clones, around four fifths detected once. Specimen: peripheral blood. These receptors were collected from a woman aged 70 to 79 with acute or convalescent COVID-19.

The chain carries TRBV5-1 and TRBJ2-1, with D tentatively TRBD1 (6 bases). The CDR3 sequence is 16 residues long. Per germline, CDR1 SGHRS and CDR2 YFSETQ. Trimming cost V 4 bases and J 4 bases, with 18 bases left between them. CDR3 amino acids: CASSAPIGQFYNEQFF. The CDR3 bases are TGCGCCAGCAGCGCCCCTATTGGACAGTTTTACAATGAGCAGTTCTTC.

CDR3 residues: CALMPGTGWNSPLHF. CDR3 sequence (DNA): TGTGCCTTAATGCCCGGGACAGGATGGAATTCACCCCTCCACTTT. This chain joins TRBV30 and TRBJ1-6; 8 bases agree with TRBD1. CDR3 length equals 15 residues. Germline CDR1 reads GTSNPN; CDR2 reads SVGIG (reference sequence). Losses at the gene ends were 7 bases for V and 7 bases for J; bases not matched to a gene: 12.

This clone was recorded once. This chain joins TRBV20-1 and TRBJ1-1, with D unresolved. Trimming took off 3 bases at V and 6 bases at J, with 8 bases between the two ends. This CDR3 is built from 11 residues. Germline assignment: CDR1 DFQATT and CDR2 SNEGSKA (reference sequence). CDR3 protein: CSASQAPEAFF. In DNA, the CDR3 is TGCAGTGCTAGCCAGGCCCCTGAAGCTTTCTTT.

The chain couples TRBV27 to TRBJ2-2, with 12 bases identical to TRBD1. CDR1 MNHEY and CDR2 SMNVEV come from the germline V gene (reference sequence). The CDR3 totals 16 residues. With V trimmed by 6 bases and J by 8 bases, 10 bases remained unmatched. CDR3 region: CASRMPGQGATGELFF. The DNA of the CDR3 is TGTGCCAGCAGGATGCCGGGACAGGGGGCAACGGGGGAGCTGTTTTTT.

The chain employs TRBV18 and TRBJ2-2, with 7 bases aligning to TRBD1. The CDR3 spans 18 residues. Trimming cost V 6 bases and J 4 bases; bases outside gene matches: 17. The germline CDR1 and CDR2 sequences are KGHSH and LQKENI. The CDR3: CASSQQPGQMIATGELFF. The CDR3 DNA reads TGTGCCAGCTCCCAGCAGCCGGGACAGATGATAGCCACCGGGGAGCTGTTTTTT.

This clone was seen a handful of times. The V gene is TRBV9, the J gene TRBJ1-1; TRBD1 is a possible D gene (5 bases). Germline V gives CDR1 SGDLS, CDR2 YYNGEE. Trimming cost V 0 bases and J 6 bases, with 12 bases left between them. The CDR3 is 14 amino acids. CDR3 nucleotides: TGTGCCAGCAGCGTAGGCAGCTTAGGGGCTGAAGCTTTCTTT. This encodes CASSVGSLGAEAFF.

The rearrangement joins TRBV28 to TRBJ2-3, with TRBD1 matching over 8 bases. This CDR3 spans 18 amino acids. The V gene's germline CDR1 is MDHEN and CDR2 SYDVKM. J was trimmed by 4 bases and V by 1 base; bases with no gene match: 13. CDR3 nucleotides: TGTGCCAGCAGTTTATCTTTCCCAGGGGGCTGGGGGGCAGATACGCAGTATTTT. Translation: CASSLSFPGGWGADTQYF.

The gene calls are TRBV6-5 and TRBJ2-7, with 11 bases lining up with TRBD2. In germline, CDR1 is MNHEY, CDR2 SVGAGI. The ends lost 6 bases at V and 4 bases at J; junction bases unmatched: 2. This CDR3 is 13 amino acids long. CDR3 nucleotide sequence: TGTGCCAGCAGGATAGCGGGGGGGTACGAGCAGTACTTC. The encoded protein is CASRIAGGYEQYF.

This clone has just one count. The chain uses TRBV7-9 and TRBJ1-2; the D gene is possibly TRBD1 (5 bases). The CDR3 loop spans 16 amino acids. V was trimmed by 1 base and J by 9 bases, leaving 21 bases between them. Per germline, CDR1 SEHNR and CDR2 FQNEAQ (reference sequence). The CDR3 DNA is TGTGCCAGCAGCTTAGGGGCAGGGATCCAGTTCGTTAGCTACACCTTC. Protein product: CASSLGAGIQFVSYTF.

The chain links TRBV7-2 to TRBJ1-6; 7 bases are shared with TRBD1. Germline loops: CDR1 SGHTA, CDR2 FQGNSA. CDR3 size: 14 residues. Trimming took 6 bases from V and 6 from J; bases not matched to a gene: 5. DNA of the CDR3: TGTGCCAGCAGAACAGGGGACCTTAATTCACCCCTCCACTTT. It is translated as CASRTGDLNSPLHF.

The chain uses TRBV11-2 and TRBJ1-5; D gene uncertain. CDR1 SGHAT and CDR2 FQNNGV come from the germline V gene. CDR3 length equals 12 residues. Between the trimmed V and J ends, which lost 1 base and 9 bases, there was a span of 7 bases. CDR3 amino acids: CASSLAARPQHF. CDR3 nucleotide sequence: TGTGCCAGCAGCTTAGCCGCTAGGCCCCAGCATTTT.

This chain connects TRBV19 to TRBJ1-4; tentative D call: TRBD1 (6 bases). Between the trimmed V and J ends, which lost 0 bases and 6 bases, there was a span of 11 bases. The CDR3 is made up of 15 amino acids. Germline assignment: CDR1 LNHDA and CDR2 SQIVND (reference sequence). For the CDR3, the DNA is TGTGCCAGTAGTATAGATGGACAGAATCATGAAAAACTGTTTTTT. Encoded protein: CASSIDGQNHEKLFF.

The chain links TRBV27 to TRBJ2-1, with 9 nucleotides matching TRBD1. With V trimmed by 7 bases and J by 2 bases, 6 bases remained unmatched. Germline values: CDR1 MNHEY, CDR2 SMNVEV (reference sequence). The CDR3 contains 15 residues. The CDR3 reads CASKNRGRPYNEQFF. For the CDR3, the DNA is TGTGCCAGCAAAAACAGGGGGCGCCCCTACAATGAGCAGTTCTTC.

This chain uses TRBV6-2 or TRBV6-3 with TRBJ1-1, with 9 bases identical to TRBD1. V lost 2 bases, J lost 6 bases, and 7 bases stayed unmatched. The CDR3 is 15 amino acids. Germline-derived CDR1 and CDR2 are MNHEY and SVGEGT. The CDR3 loop reads CASSYGQGRWSEAFF. DNA of the CDR3: TGTGCCAGCAGTTACGGACAGGGGAGATGGTCTGAAGCTTTCTTT.

This clone showed up just once. This chain joins TRBV12-3 or TRBV12-4 and TRBJ2-7, with 8 bases matching TRBD1. CDR3 length equals 13 residues. J lost 5 bases, V lost 5 bases, and 5 bases had no gene match. In nucleotides, the CDR3 is TGTGCCAGCAGTCCGGACAGGGCCGACGAGCAGTACTTC. Translated, it gives CASSPDRADEQYF.

In its sample, this clone was seen once. The chain's CDR3 is CSLRRGQTEAFF. The CDR3 nucleotides read TGCAGCCTCCGGAGGGGGCAAACTGAAGCTTTCTTT. This chain joins TRBV29-1 and TRBJ1-1, with TRBD1 matching over 7 bases. The CDR3 extends over 12 amino acids. V lost 8 bases and J lost 5; bases outside the gene matches: 8. Germline CDR1 and CDR2: SQVTM and ANQGSEA.

The chain joins TRBV24-1 to TRBJ1-2; D remains unclear. The germline V gene encodes CDR1 KGHDR and CDR2 SFDVKD. The CDR3 spans 14 residues. The V gene lost 4 bases and the J gene lost 2 bases, with 10 bases spanning the gap. The DNA of the CDR3 is TGTGCCACCAGTGACCCGGGAGGCAACTATGGCTACACCTTC. Protein sequence: CATSDPGGNYGYTF.

The chain links TRBV5-1 to TRBJ1-5; TRBD1 matches at 9 bases. Unmatched junction bases numbered 6, after V lost 4 bases and J lost 4 bases. This CDR3 region has 15 residues. Germline CDR1 reads SGHRS; CDR2 reads YFSETQ. CDR3 DNA sequence: TGCGCCAGCAGCCCTGGCGGACAGGGGAATCAGCCCCAGCATTTT. Its translation: CASSPGGQGNQPQHF.

As DNA, the CDR3 is TGCGCCAGCAGCACCGCGGAGGGGCCAGGAAACACCATATATTTT. It specifies CASSTAEGPGNTIYF. This chain links TRBV5-1 with TRBJ1-3, with D perhaps TRBD1 (5 bases). Trimming stripped 4 bases from V and 4 bases from J, with 15 bases between. The CDR3 consists of 15 residues. Germline-derived CDR1 and CDR2 are SGHRS and YFSETQ.

The chain recombines TRBV10-2 with TRBJ2-5; weak D call: TRBD2 (5 bases). Trimming shortened V by 6 bases and J by 5 bases, and 13 bases separated the two germline ends. Germline V gives CDR1 WSHSY, CDR2 SAAADI. The CDR3 length is 13 residues. CDR3 residues: CASSPVRGETQYF. In nucleotides, the CDR3 is TGCGCCAGCAGCCCCGTGAGAGGGGAGACCCAGTACTTC.

The V call is TRBV10-3, the J call TRBJ2-7; 12 positions match TRBD2. Germline loops: CDR1 ENHRY, CDR2 SYGVKD. Trimming removed 2 bases from V and 0 bases from J; junction bases left unmatched: 5. CDR3 length: 17 amino acids. CDR3 coding DNA: TGTGCCATCAGTGAGCCCGGACTAGCGGGGTACTCCTACGAGCAGTACTTC. This encodes CAISEPGLAGYSYEQYF.

The chain carries TRBV12-3 or TRBV12-4 and TRBJ1-5; D possibly corresponds to TRBD1 (5 bases). The V and J ends lost 3 bases and 6 bases respectively, with 6 bases between them. This CDR3 comprises 12 residues. The CDR3 loop is CASSFGGQPQHF. CDR3 sequence (DNA): TGTGCCAGCAGTTTCGGGGGTCAGCCCCAGCATTTT.

The chain combines TRBV2 with TRBJ2-2, with TRBD2 matching over 14 bases. The CDR3 consists of 17 residues. In germline, CDR1 is SNHLY, CDR2 FYNNEI. The trim removed 6 bases at V and 1 base at J, leaving 4 bases unmatched. The CDR3, as DNA: TGTGCCAGCAGCGATGGGACTAGCGGGGGGAACACCGGGGAGCTGTTTTTT. It codes for CASSDGTSGGNTGELFF.

This clone appeared a few times. The chain joins TRBV29-1 to TRBJ1-2; D is undetermined. The germline gives CDR1 SQVTM, CDR2 ANQGSEA. The length of the CDR3 is 14 residues. V was trimmed by 3 bases and J by 1 base, leaving 12 bases between them. Written as DNA, the CDR3 is TGCAGCGTTGAGGGAGCCAGCGATAACTATGGCTACACCTTC. Protein: CSVEGASDNYGYTF.